Each of the 3 T cell receptor beta chains below was sequenced from the same sample in a study of blood T cell repertoires in COVID-19. The data were produced by immunoSEQ multiplex PCR, yet TCRdb's version contains in-frame clones alone and is incomplete. In the table there are about 210,000 clones, 85% of which are singletons. Sequenced sample: PBMCs or T cells enriched from blood (not recorded which). These receptor sequences come from a man aged 35-49 years who had recovered from COVID-19.

This sequence joins TRBV15 and TRBJ2-5, with D unclear. The CDR3 length is 13 residues. The V gene lost 1 base and the J gene lost 3 bases, with 6 bases spanning the gap. Per germline, CDR1 LNHNV and CDR2 YYDKDF (reference sequence). CDR3 loop: CATSRAHKETQYF. As DNA, the CDR3 is TGTGCCACCAGCAGAGCGCACAAAGAGACCCAGTACTTC.

This rearrangement joins TRBV9 to TRBJ2-5; TRBD2 matches at 9 bases. This CDR3 has 15 residues. Looked up from germline, CDR1 is SGDLS and CDR2 is YYNGEE. Unmatched junction bases numbered 5, after V lost 4 bases and J lost 1 base. The CDR3 reads CASSTPTSGQETQYF. Here the CDR3 DNA reads TGTGCCAGCAGCACCCCGACTAGCGGCCAAGAGACCCAGTACTTC.

The V call is TRBV6-6, the J call TRBJ2-3, with D possibly being TRBD1 (6 bases). CDR1 is MNHNY, CDR2 SVGAGI, per germline (reference sequence). The CDR3 extends over 15 amino acids. V was trimmed by 5 bases and J by 5 bases, leaving 17 bases between them. The CDR3 nucleotides are TGTGCCAGCAGTAAAATGATGTGGACAGAAGATACGCAGTATTTT. Encoded protein: CASSKMMWTEDTQYF.